This entry features one T cell receptor (beta chain) sequence. The entry originates in a study of shared clonotypes between healthy human individuals. Selected positively for CCR7 and CD45RO-negative, naive CD8 cells excluded terminally differentiated effector memory CD45RA+ cells. There were only Caucasian adults among the donors, and all lived in Nashville, Tennessee. The deep-level immunoSEQ assay was used. Clones were sequenced by immunoSEQ multiplex PCR, and TCRdb holds only the in-frame ones, with some missing. The sample has about 580,000 clones, 95% to 98% seen once. Sequenced material: naive CD8+ T cells sorted from blood. The origin of this receptor is a man aged 30 to 39 in good health.

The CDR3 sequence is CASSYSATGELFF. In DNA, the CDR3 is TGTGCCAGCAGTTACTCGGCCACCGGGGAGCTGTTTTTT. The gene calls are TRBV6-5 and TRBJ2-2; no clear D gene. V lost 0 bases and J lost 4, with 3 bases in between. Germline CDR1 is MNHEY and CDR2 is SVGAGI. The CDR3 has 13 residues.